This T cell receptor beta chain was observed in a study of blood T cells in healthy people across ages. Remarks on this clonotype: Its antigen is unidentified.

Primers used in a second PCR of about 6 to 12 cycles were a sample-barcoded 5' primer and a J-beta primer mix. TCRdb re-analysed the 5' RACE reads in MiXCR, keeping a single row per CDR3 protein. In the table there are 550,000 to 700,000 distinct CDR3 sequences, 25% to 30% of which are singletons. CDR3 length: 14 amino acids. Trimming removed 1 base from V and 3 bases from J, with 12 bases in between. Germline V gene sequence: CDR1 GTSNPN, CDR2 SVGIG (reference sequence). Whole-study findings and limits: Per million T cells, TCR beta diversity dropped about linearly as age rose. Diversity estimated from one million T cells was considered an underestimate.

Sequencing used blood. The V call is TRBV30, the J call TRBJ1-1, with D perhaps matching TRBD1 (6 bases). The receptor comes from a woman in her 70s in good health. The CDR3 DNA is TGTGCCTGGAGTGCAGGGGAAGGGTACACTGAAGCTTTCTTT. Protein product: CAWSAGEGYTEAFF.